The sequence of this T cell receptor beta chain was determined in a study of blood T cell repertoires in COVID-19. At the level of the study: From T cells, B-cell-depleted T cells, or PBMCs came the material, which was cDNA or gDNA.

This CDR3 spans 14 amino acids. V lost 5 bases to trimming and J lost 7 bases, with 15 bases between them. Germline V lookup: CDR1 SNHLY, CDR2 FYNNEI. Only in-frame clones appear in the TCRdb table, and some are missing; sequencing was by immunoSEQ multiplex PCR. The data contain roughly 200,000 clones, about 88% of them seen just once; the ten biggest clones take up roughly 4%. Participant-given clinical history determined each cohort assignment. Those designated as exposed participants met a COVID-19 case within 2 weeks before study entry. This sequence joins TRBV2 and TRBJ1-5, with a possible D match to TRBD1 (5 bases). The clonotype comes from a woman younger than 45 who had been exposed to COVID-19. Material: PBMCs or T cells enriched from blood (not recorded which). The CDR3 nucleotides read TGTGCCAGCAGTTACTCAGGGTTTCAGCAGCCCCAGCATTTT. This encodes CASSYSGFQQPQHF. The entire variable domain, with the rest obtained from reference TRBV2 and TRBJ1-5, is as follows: EPEVTQTPSHQVTQMGQEVILRCVPISNHLYFYWYRQILGQKVEFLVSFYNNEISEKSEIFDDQFSVERPDGSNFTLKIRSTKLEDSAMYFCASSYSGFQQPQHFGDGTRLSIL.